This T cell receptor (beta chain) was obtained from a study of T cell repertoires in cytomegalovirus infection. Overall study context: TCR beta signatures that were public indicated CMV infection and matching HLA type.

A note on this clonotype: Its matching antigen is unknown.

The CDR3 sequence is 16 residues long. Germline lookup yields CDR1 MGHRA and CDR2 YSYEKL. Germline trimming cut 2 bases from V and 2 bases from J; bases unmatched to any gene: 3. MiXCR, run by TCRdb on the reads, gives a single entry per CDR3 protein. Of under 150,000 distinct CDR3 sequences in the sample, 20% to 30% are singletons; the top ten hold approximately 35%. Study-wide results and limits: Summed frequency of public TCR beta families distinguished CMV carriers with the relevant HLA. What dominated the ex vivo response were HLA-C-restricted CMV-specific TCR beta clonotypes.

The sequenced sample was PBMCs, sequenced either directly or after in vitro stimulation (not recorded which). This receptor was obtained from a human donor in good health (CMV status not recorded). Some clones in this sample may be carry-over from other donors' samples. The genes are TRBV4-1 and TRBJ2-1, with TRBD2 matching 10 bases. The CDR3 protein is CASSQLAGVTYNEQFF. For the CDR3, the DNA is TGCGCCAGCAGCCAACTAGCGGGAGTTACCTACAATGAGCAGTTCTTC.